The 6 T cell receptor beta chains below were found in one sample sequenced in a study of a mutant IDH1 vaccine in newly diagnosed glioma. Noted time point: baseline, week 1 (first vaccination visit). Indicated treatment: pre-vaccination baseline after standard-of-care therapy. Data came from immunoSEQ multiplex PCR; TCRdb stores just in-frame clones and leaves some out. The repertoire holds about 92,000 clones, with about four fifths as singletons. The sequences come from PBMCs, collected from a glioma patient treated with radiotherapy, temozolomide or both. All receptors derive from a man aged 40-49 years with glioma.

The chain links TRBV6-1 to TRBJ1-2; D might be TRBD1 (5 bases). CDR1 and CDR2 from the germline V gene are MNHNS and SASEGT. The CDR3 is 13 residues long. Trimming left V 1 base short and J 7 bases short, with 10 bases between. CDR3 amino acids: CASSEEGHSGYTF. In DNA, the CDR3 is TGTGCCAGCAGTGAAGAGGGGCACAGTGGCTACACCTTC.

The CDR3 region is CASSQAGTGGRNEQFF. The CDR3 coding sequence is TGCGCCAGCAGCCAAGCCGGGACAGGGGGTCGTAATGAGCAGTTCTTC. The V gene is TRBV4-1, the J gene TRBJ2-1, with 11 bases aligning to TRBD1. V dropped 1 base and J dropped 7; count of bases not matched to a gene: 6. Germline-derived CDR1 and CDR2 are MGHRA and YSYEKL. The CDR3 extends over 16 amino acids.

The chain employs TRBV7-8 and TRBJ1-5, with 7 positions matching TRBD1. The J segment lost 7 bases and the V segment lost 5 bases, leaving 8 bases of the junction unmatched. Germline-derived CDR1 and CDR2 are SGHVS and FQNEAQ. This CDR3 spans 14 amino acids. As DNA, the CDR3 is TGTGCCAGCAGCGAGTCGCAGGGGGGACAGCCCCAGCATTTT. Its translation: CASSESQGGQPQHF.

The rearrangement uses TRBV9 and TRBJ2-3, with 11 bases identical to TRBD1. The CDR3 runs 13 residues. Germline V CDR1 and CDR2: SGDLS, YYNGEE. The V segment lost 3 bases and the J segment 7 bases; nucleotides outside the gene matches: 1. The CDR3 sequence: CASSGTGGNTQYF. CDR3 coding DNA: TGTGCCAGCAGCGGGACAGGGGGCAATACGCAGTATTTT.

This clone appeared a single time. CDR3 loop: CASSYGGTNTGELFF. CDR3 sequence (DNA): TGTGCCAGCAGTTACGGGGGGACGAACACCGGGGAGCTGTTTTTT. The V and J genes are TRBV6-5 and TRBJ2-2; a weak D match, TRBD2 (6 bases). Germline CDR1 is MNHEY and CDR2 is SVGAGI. V lost 2 bases and J lost 0, with 7 bases in between. The CDR3 runs 15 residues.

The V call is TRBV28, the J call TRBJ1-2; a weak D match, TRBD1 (5 bases). Trimming pared 8 bases from V and 6 bases from J, leaving 22 bases between. The CDR3 covers 15 residues. Germline CDR1 is MDHEN and CDR2 is SYDVKM. The CDR3 sequence is CASHPRGGDSHGYTF. Written as DNA, the CDR3 is TGTGCCAGCCACCCCCGGGGAGGGGATAGTCATGGCTACACCTTC.